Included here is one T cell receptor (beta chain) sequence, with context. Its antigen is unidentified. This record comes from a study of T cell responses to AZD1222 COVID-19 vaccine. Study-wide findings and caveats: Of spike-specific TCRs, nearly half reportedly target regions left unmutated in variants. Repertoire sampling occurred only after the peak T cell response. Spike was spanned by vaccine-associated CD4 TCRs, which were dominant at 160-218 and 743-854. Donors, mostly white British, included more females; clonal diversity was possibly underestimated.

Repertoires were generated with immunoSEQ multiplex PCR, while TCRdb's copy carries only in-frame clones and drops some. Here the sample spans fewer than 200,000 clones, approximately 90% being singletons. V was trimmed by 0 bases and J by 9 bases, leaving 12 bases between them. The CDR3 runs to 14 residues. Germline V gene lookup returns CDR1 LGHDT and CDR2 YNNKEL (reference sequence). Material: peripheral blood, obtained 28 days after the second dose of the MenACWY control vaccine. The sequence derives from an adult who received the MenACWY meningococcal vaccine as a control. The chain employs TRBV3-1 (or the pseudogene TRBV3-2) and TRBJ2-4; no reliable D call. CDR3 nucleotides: TGTGCCAGCAGCCAAGATATAGGGTTTGGCATTCAGTACTTC. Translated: CASSQDIGFGIQYF.